This T cell receptor (beta chain) was identified during a study of blood T cell repertoires in COVID-19. At the level of the study: Samples came from the United States, Italy and Spain, spanning acute and convalescent COVID-19. PBMCs, B-cell-depleted T cells, or T cells were the source of the cDNA or gDNA that made up the material.

This clone was recorded once. Per the authors' pipeline: It was from reference gene primer amplification that nucleated cell counts were estimated. Sequencing used immunoSEQ multiplex PCR; TCRdb keeps in-frame clones, though not all of them. The DNA gave D and trimming, while V, J and clone size come from that table. The sample lists 200,000 to 300,000 clones, 75% to 90% occurring once. CDR3 length: 12 residues. Germline-derived CDR1 and CDR2 are MNHEY and SMNVEV (reference sequence). The ends were cut back, 4 bases at V and 4 bases at J, with 7 bases in the middle. The chain recombines TRBV27 with TRBJ1-2; D perhaps matches TRBD1 (6 bases). The sample taken for sequencing was peripheral blood. The TCR originated in a man aged 25 to 40 with active or convalescent COVID-19. The CDR3 sequence is CASSSQGYGYTF. The CDR3 bases are TGTGCCAGCAGTTCACAGGGCTATGGCTACACCTTC.